These T cell receptor beta chains were read from a single sample in a study of blood T cell repertoires in COVID-19. Generated by immunoSEQ multiplex PCR, the TCRdb table keeps only in-frame clones and is missing some. Among over 300,000 clones, approximately 91% were seen once, and the ten largest hold around a tenth. Sequencing input: PBMCs or T cells enriched from blood (not recorded which). These receptors were obtained from a woman between 40 and 50 years old who had recovered from COVID-19. Each CDR3 is given with its conserved first and last residue. The order of the fields is D gene, V gene, clone size, CDR3 protein. The D gene is left open where the match is weak. The size of a clone is reported for some rows only, either as once, few or many, or as a class for expanded clones.

TRBD1,TRBV7-2,.,CASSDRTGTRYGYTF
TRBD1,TRBV7-8,.,CASSLDRGLAKNIQYF
TRBD1,TRBV5-1,.,CASRILDRGNTEAFF
.,TRBV28,.,CASSEAKNIQYF
.,TRBV6-6,.,CASSYEVNQPQHF
.,TRBV12-1,once,CASSFAGKESYEQYF
TRBD1,TRBV6-5,.,CASSYGGQGTYNEQFF
.,TRBV2,.,CASSEGGPYGYTF
.,TRBV2,.,CAGQSAPGSEKLFF
TRBD1,TRBV4-3,.,CASSPDRGLGTEAFF
TRBD2,TRBV7-2,.,CASSSSGGDTQYF
.,TRBV7-2,.,CASSYLGQTNYGYTF
.,TRBV6-5,once,CASSYSRGLNTEAFF
TRBD1,TRBV9,.,CASSADRDNEQYF
TRBD2,TRBV7-8,.,CASSSAGLAGDQETQYF
.,TRBV19,.,CASSIQEPYEQYF
TRBD1,TRBV7-6,.,CASSLGTGLTGELFF
TRBD2,TRBV2,.,CASSESSGLREQFF
.,TRBV6-2/TRBV6-3,.,CASSLSSYEQYF
TRBD1,TRBV7-8,.,CASSLDRGNQPQHF
TRBD1,TRBV7-6,.,CASSLAPWDRGPEQYF
TRBD1,TRBV2,.,CASTRDRGGYGYTF
.,TRBV7-2,.,CASSSASQGLGRNTQYF
TRBD1,TRBV4-3,.,CASSQVRTGASDQPQHF
.,TRBV24-1,.,CATSETGRTEAFF